Listed below are T cell receptor beta chains from one sample, sequenced in a study of T-cell reconstitution after alpha-beta-depleted transplantation in children. TCRdb re-derived calls from the PCR reads in MiXCR, one entry per CDR3 protein. The data contain some 310,000 distinct CDR3 sequences, approximately 23% of them seen just once; the ten biggest clones take up 11%. The sequences come from PBMCs, mostly from graft donor cells, collected 180 days after TCRalphabeta/CD19-depleted stem cell transplant. These receptors all stem from a male patient younger than 18 who had a stem cell transplant for acute lymphoblastic leukemia, so the T cells may come from the graft donor. CDR3s include the opening cysteine and the closing phenylalanine or tryptophan. The D gene is left open where the match is weak. Clone size is given for some rows only: seen once, a few or many times, or a class if the clone is expanded.

TRBV5-5,TRBJ2-1,-,many,CASSLSGRGDEQFF,TGTGCCAGCAGCTTGAGTGGTCGTGGGGATGAGCAGTTCTTC
TRBV19,TRBJ2-1,-,few,CASSRPGPYNEQFF,TGTGCCAGTAGCCGACCGGGGCCCTACAATGAGCAGTTCTTC
TRBV5-1,TRBJ2-1,-,many,CASSPQGSTYNEQFF,TGCGCCAGCAGCCCCCAGGGATCAACCTACAATGAGCAGTTCTTC
TRBV20-1,TRBJ2-7,TRBD2,few,CSVKRGTSAYEQYF,TGCAGTGTTAAACGTGGGACTAGTGCCTACGAGCAGTACTTC
TRBV4-1,TRBJ1-2,TRBD1,-,CASSQVDRGAYGYTF,TGCGCCAGCAGCCAAGTGGACAGGGGGGCCTATGGCTACACCTTC
TRBV4-1,TRBJ2-1,TRBD1,few,CASSQGQGSLQNNEQFF,TGCGCCAGCAGCCAAGGACAGGGGTCCCTACAGAACAATGAGCAGTTCTTC
TRBV11-1,TRBJ2-1,-,few,CASSFIRGPYNEQFF,TGTGCCAGCAGCTTCATTCGAGGACCGTACAATGAGCAGTTCTTC
TRBV18,TRBJ2-6,-,-,CASSQGPLNSGANVLTF,TGTGCCAGCTCACAAGGACCCTTAAACTCTGGGGCCAACGTCCTGACTTTC
TRBV6-1,TRBJ2-7,-,once,CASTPRGPYEQYF,TGTGCCAGCACCCCACGTGGCCCCTACGAGCAGTACTTC
TRBV9,TRBJ2-2,-,-,CAGSVPAGELFF,TGTGCCGGCAGCGTTCCGGCCGGGGAGCTGTTTTTT
TRBV27,TRBJ2-1,-,-,CASSLVGRKTYNEQFF,TGTGCCAGCAGTTTAGTGGGACGAAAGACCTACAATGAGCAGTTCTTC
TRBV7-9,TRBJ1-2,-,-,CASSFPSGVGYTF,TGTGCCAGCAGCTTCCCTTCAGGGGTTGGCTACACCTTC
TRBV12-3/TRBV12-4,TRBJ1-6,-,-,CASMVGNRGSPLHF,TGTGCCAGCATGGTTGGCAACCGGGGTTCACCCCTCCACTTT
TRBV27,TRBJ2-4,TRBD1,few,CASSLRTGGVKNIQYF,TGTGCCAGCAGTTTAAGGACAGGGGGCGTCAAAAACATTCAGTACTTC
TRBV18,TRBJ2-5,TRBD1,few,CASSVRDRETQYF,TGTGCCAGCTCAGTCCGGGACAGAGAGACCCAGTACTTC
TRBV5-6,TRBJ1-4,-,-,CASSLGQSEKLFF,TGTGCCAGCAGCTTGGGACAGAGCGAAAAACTGTTTTTT
TRBV15,TRBJ1-2,-,few,CATSARLPRLGLYGYTF,TGTGCCACCAGCGCTCGTTTGCCCCGTCTGGGTCTCTATGGCTACACCTTC
TRBV15,TRBJ2-7,-,-,CATSRDGTFYEQYF,TGTGCCACCAGCAGAGATGGGACTTTCTACGAGCAGTACTTC